One and the same sample provided the 8 T cell receptor beta chains below, sequenced in a study of Graves' ophthalmopathy and Graves' hyperthyroidism. From RNA, the CDR3 regions of TCR beta chains were amplified and sequenced. First-round RT-PCR employed HTBI primers, with a second-round multiplex PCR after it. From the multiplex PCR reads, TCRdb called clonotypes with MiXCR, one entry per CDR3 protein. The data contain about 1.1 million distinct CDR3 sequences, less than 45% of them singletons. The sequenced sample consisted of peripheral blood or thyroid tissue (not recorded which). These TCRs come from an adult man with Graves' hyperthyroidism.

The chain recombines TRBV29-1 with TRBJ1-6; 7 bases are shared with TRBD1. This CDR3 is built from 14 residues. Germline V gene data show CDR1 as SQVTM and CDR2 as ANQGSEA. The CDR3 DNA reads TGCAGTCGCCACAGGGGACTCCTTAATTCACCCCTCCACTTT. This sequence encodes CSRHRGLLNSPLHF. The full variable domain, its missing parts supplied by reference TRBV29-1 and TRBJ1-6, is SAVISQKPSRDICQRGTSLTIQCQVDSQVTMMFWYRQQPGQSLTLIATANQGSEATYESGFVIDKFPISRPNLTFSTLTVSNMSPEDSSIYLCSRHRGLLNSPLHFGNGTRLTVT.

This clonotype is a singleton in its sample. This likely comes from a read error, as the CDR3 has no conserved phenylalanine or tryptophan at its end. The DNA is omitted, as the CDR3 cannot be located on it reliably, and the CDR3 follows TCRdb's listing. The chain has TRBV11-2 and TRBJ1-1. The CDR3 sequence runs 13 residues, both termini included. The germline V gene has CDR1 SGHAT and CDR2 FQNNGV. The CDR3 spells CASSLGVAGSVVL.

This chain joins TRBV6-6 and TRBJ2-7; the match to TRBD1 covers 8 bases. CDR3 length equals 17 residues. J lost 4 bases, V lost 1 base, and 12 bases had no gene match. Germline V CDR1 and CDR2: MNHNY, SVGAGI (reference sequence). CDR3 in amino acids: CASSYLSSGTGGYEQYF. In DNA, the CDR3 is TGTGCCAGCAGTTACTTATCTTCCGGGACAGGAGGGTACGAGCAGTACTTC.

A few counts support this clonotype. The chain carries TRBV2 and TRBJ2-7; D is possibly TRBD2 (6 bases). The CDR3 has 12 amino acids. Germline-derived CDR1 and CDR2 are SNHLY and FYNNEI. Written as DNA, the CDR3 is TGTGCGGGGGGAGAGGGGTACTACGAGCAGTACTTC. It is translated as CAGGEGYYEQYF.

This clonotype was seen only a few times. This chain connects TRBV2 to TRBJ2-7; 10 bases are shared with TRBD2. J was trimmed by 0 bases and V by 3 bases; bases with no gene match: 8. This CDR3 contains 17 residues. The germline V gene has CDR1 SNHLY and CDR2 FYNNEI. The CDR3 DNA reads TGTGCCAGCAGTGATGTGTCTAGCGGGAGTAACTCCTACGAGCAGTACTTC. Amino acids: CASSDVSSGSNSYEQYF.

The chain recombines TRBV20-1 with TRBJ1-2, with unresolved D. V lost 3 bases and J 5 bases, leaving 7 bases between the germline ends. Germline V gene sequence: CDR1 DFQATT, CDR2 SNEGSKA (reference sequence). CDR3 size: 11 residues. The CDR3 protein is CSASERYGYTF. CDR3 DNA: TGCAGTGCTAGTGAGAGATATGGCTACACCTTC.

This clonotype appeared a few times. The chain carries TRBV29-1 and TRBJ1-2, with no clear D. The V end was cut by 4 bases, the J end by 5 bases, with 8 bases between. The CDR3 sequence is 11 residues long. Germline values: CDR1 SQVTM, CDR2 ANQGSEA. As DNA, the CDR3 is TGCAGCGTTGGTTGGGTATATGGCTACACCTTC. Its protein is CSVGWVYGYTF. Combining the CDR3 with reference TRBV29-1 and TRBJ1-2 gives the whole variable domain SAVISQKPSRDICQRGTSLTIQCQVDSQVTMMFWYRQQPGQSLTLIATANQGSEATYESGFVIDKFPISRPNLTFSTLTVSNMSPEDSSIYLCSVGWVYGYTFGSGTRLTVV.

The gene calls are TRBV20-1 and TRBJ1-6; D gene unclear. The V gene's germline CDR1 is DFQATT and CDR2 SNEGSKA (reference sequence). V was clipped by 0 bases and J by 17 bases, with 14 bases between them. The CDR3 runs 12 residues. This CDR3 is CSARDAGSHFHF. Written as DNA, the CDR3 is TGCAGTGCTAGAGACGCGGGGTCGCACTTCCACTTT.